The rows below give T cell receptor beta chains drawn from one sample of a study of blood T cell repertoires in COVID-19. Generated by immunoSEQ multiplex PCR, the TCRdb table keeps only in-frame clones and is missing some. Here the sample spans approximately 250,000 clones, about 79% being singletons. What was sequenced was peripheral blood. The receptor set was obtained from a man aged 35-49 years who had recovered from COVID-19. Each CDR3 is given with its conserved first and last residue. D genes are given only for firm matches. Expanded clones get a size class; other rows say once, few or many, or leave the size out.

clone size,D gene,J gene,V gene,CDR3 DNA,CDR3 protein
.,.,TRBJ2-5,TRBV18,TGTGCCAGCTCACAACCTAGCGCAGGAGAGACCCAGTACTTC,CASSQPSAGETQYF
.,TRBD2,TRBJ2-3,TRBV6-5,TGTGCCACCTCGGGGGGTATGGAGACAGATACGCAGTATTTT,CATSGGMETDTQYF
.,.,TRBJ1-1,TRBV9,TGTGCCAGCAGCGTAGATCCCATGAACACTGAAGCTTTCTTT,CASSVDPMNTEAFF
few,TRBD2,TRBJ2-7,TRBV6-2/TRBV6-3,TGTGCCAGCAGTAATCTAGCGGGAGTAACCTACGAGCAGTACTTC,CASSNLAGVTYEQYF
.,TRBD1,TRBJ2-2,TRBV24-1,TGTGCCACCAGTGACTCAACCGGGACAGGAAACACCGGGGAGCTGTTTTTT,CATSDSTGTGNTGELFF
.,TRBD2,TRBJ2-3,TRBV6-5,TGTGCCAGCAGGGAGACTAGCGGGCAAGATACGCAGTATTTT,CASRETSGQDTQYF
.,TRBD2,TRBJ2-2,TRBV6-6,TGTGCCAGCAGTCCCCCTCGAGTCCTGGTAGCGGGGGGCACCGGGGAGCTGTTTTTT,CASSPPRVLVAGGTGELFF
.,.,TRBJ2-3,TRBV10-3,TGTGCCATCAGTAACAGGGAAAGAGATACGCAGTATTTT,CAISNRERDTQYF
.,.,TRBJ2-2,TRBV4-2,TGTGCCAGCAGCCGAACAGGAGCCGACACCGGGGAGCTGTTTTTT,CASSRTGADTGELFF
once,TRBD2,TRBJ2-3,TRBV2,TGTGCCAGCAGGGCGACTAGCGGGGGTAAAGGTGGCACAGATACGCAGTATTTT,CASRATSGGKGGTDTQYF
.,.,TRBJ1-6,TRBV5-1,TGCGCCAGCAGCTTGGGAGGGAGCGGTTCACCCCTCCACTTT,CASSLGGSGSPLHF
.,.,TRBJ1-5,TRBV18,TGTGCCAGCTCACCAATGAAGGGGGGCAATCAGCCCCAGCATTTT,CASSPMKGGNQPQHF
.,.,TRBJ2-1,TRBV6-1,TGTGCCAGCAGTGAAGACCCAGGGCCAAGCTCCTACAATGAGCAGTTCTTC,CASSEDPGPSSYNEQFF
once,.,TRBJ1-1,TRBV29-1,TGCAGCGTCCTCCGGACTGAAGCTTTCTTT,CSVLRTEAFF
.,TRBD1,TRBJ1-4,TRBV10-1,TGCGCCAGCAGTCCTCAGGGGGCGGTTGAAAAACTGTTTTTT,CASSPQGAVEKLFF
.,.,TRBJ1-5,TRBV6-5,TGTGCCAGCACGGGGAATAGCAATCAGCCCCAGCATTTT,CASTGNSNQPQHF
.,TRBD1,TRBJ2-5,TRBV10-3,TGTGCCACCCGACCAAGGACAGGACAAGAGACCCAGTACTTC,CATRPRTGQETQYF
once,.,TRBJ2-1,TRBV7-9,TGTGTTGCCCCGGACACGGTCGATGAGCAGTTCTTC,CVAPDTVDEQFF
.,.,TRBJ2-4,TRBV2,TGTGCCAGCAGCGGAGGACAGACCAAAAACATTCAGTACTTC,CASSGGQTKNIQYF
.,.,TRBJ2-5,TRBV9,TGTGCCAGCAGCGTAGAAGAAGGCGGGACCCAGTACTTC,CASSVEEGGTQYF
.,.,TRBJ1-1,TRBV6-5,TGTGCCAGCAGGAAGACAGTCGGGGGCACTGAAGCTTTCTTT,CASRKTVGGTEAFF
.,.,TRBJ1-2,TRBV6-2/TRBV6-3,TGTGCCAGCAGTTACGGGGGCGAGAACTATGGCTACACCTTC,CASSYGGENYGYTF
.,.,TRBJ2-2,TRBV5-6,TGTGCCAGCAGCTTTTCGATGGTGACACCCACTTTCACCGGGGAGCTGTTTTTT,CASSFSMVTPTFTGELFF
.,.,TRBJ2-3,TRBV2,TGTGCCAGCATAAGCCAGGGGAATTCAGATACGCAGTATTTT,CASISQGNSDTQYF
.,TRBD2,TRBJ2-4,TRBV18,TGTGCCAGCTCACCTACAGCGGGAGGGGACATTCAGTACTTC,CASSPTAGGDIQYF
.,.,TRBJ1-1,TRBV6-5,TGTGCCAGCAGTAAGCAGGGTAGGGACACTGAAGCTTTCTTT,CASSKQGRDTEAFF
.,TRBD2,TRBJ2-1,TRBV6-5,TGTGCCAGCAGCGTCACTAGCGCCACCTACAATGAGCAGTTCTTC,CASSVTSATYNEQFF
.,TRBD2,TRBJ2-3,TRBV14,TGTGCCAGCAGCCTACCGGGACTAGCAACAGATACGCAGTATTTT,CASSLPGLATDTQYF
.,TRBD2,TRBJ2-4,TRBV29-1,TGCAGCGTTAGTGCGGGAGCGGCAGAAGCCAAAAACATTCAGTACTTC,CSVSAGAAEAKNIQYF
once,TRBD1,TRBJ1-1,TRBV27,TGTGCCAGTAAAACGACAGGGTCTATAGTGGGCACTGAAGCTTTCTTT,CASKTTGSIVGTEAFF
.,.,TRBJ2-7,TRBV18,TGTGCCAGCTCACCTGCGGGGACGCCTTACGAGCAGTACTTC,CASSPAGTPYEQYF
many,.,TRBJ1-2,TRBV7-9,TGTGCCAGCAGCTTATGGGGGGGCGGCTACACCTTC,CASSLWGGGYTF
.,TRBD2,TRBJ2-7,TRBV5-6,TGTGCCAGCAGCCGACGACTAGCGGGAGGGCCTAGGGCCTACGAGCAGTACTTC,CASSRRLAGGPRAYEQYF
.,TRBD2,TRBJ2-7,TRBV27,TGTGCCAGCAGTACTTCTAGCGGGAGTTTATTGTACGAGCAGTACTTC,CASSTSSGSLLYEQYF
.,TRBD1,TRBJ1-2,TRBV10-3,TGTGCCACCGGGACAGAATTCTATGGCTACACCTTC,CATGTEFYGYTF
.,.,TRBJ2-7,TRBV24-1,TGTGCCACCAGTGATTCTCCATTTTTAATTAGAGATCCTATGTCCTACGAGCAGTACTTC,CATSDSPFLIRDPMSYEQYF
.,TRBD2,TRBJ2-7,TRBV7-9,TGTGCCAGCAGCACCGGGACTAGCGGGGGCCAGCAGTACTTC,CASSTGTSGGQQYF
.,.,TRBJ1-2,TRBV4-1,TGCGCCAGCAGCCAAGATCGGCGGGAGTATGGCTACACCTTC,CASSQDRREYGYTF
few,TRBD2,TRBJ2-1,TRBV9,TGTGCCAGCAGCCCAGGGACTAGCGGAGTCAGCTCCTACAATGAGCAGTTCTTC,CASSPGTSGVSSYNEQFF
.,TRBD1,TRBJ2-7,TRBV7-6,TGTGCCAGCAGCTTAGATGGGCAGGGGGCCACCTACGAGCAGTACTTC,CASSLDGQGATYEQYF
few,.,TRBJ2-7,TRBV29-1,TGCAGCGTACTCCTCGGAGGTATTTCCTACGAGCAGTACTTC,CSVLLGGISYEQYF
.,.,TRBJ1-1,TRBV9,TGTGCCAGCAGCTCACAAGGGGACACTGAAGCTTTCTTT,CASSSQGDTEAFF
.,.,TRBJ1-5,TRBV27,TGTGCCAGCAGGACAGGTGTAATATATAGCAATCAGCCCCAGCATTTT,CASRTGVIYSNQPQHF
.,.,TRBJ2-7,TRBV11-2,TGTGCCAGCAGCTTAAAGATTTTTGCTAGCCTCGACGAGCAGTACTTC,CASSLKIFASLDEQYF
.,.,TRBJ1-6,TRBV6-5,TGTGCCAGCAGTTTGCAATCCGGACAGCCATACTCACCCCTCCACTTT,CASSLQSGQPYSPLHF
.,.,TRBJ2-7,TRBV7-2,TGTGCCAGCAGCTTAACCTATGCGGGGGCTGCAACCTACGAGCAGTACTTC,CASSLTYAGAATYEQYF
once,.,TRBJ1-4,TRBV15,TGTGCCACCAGCAGAGATAATACACCTTATCGGAGGGAAAAACTGTTTTTT,CATSRDNTPYRREKLFF
.,TRBD1,TRBJ2-1,TRBV27,TGTGCCAGCAGACCCGGGACAGACTCCGACAATGAGCAGTTCTTC,CASRPGTDSDNEQFF
.,TRBD1,TRBJ1-2,TRBV9,TGTGCCAGCAGCGTAGAACAGGGGGCCTATGGCTACACCTTC,CASSVEQGAYGYTF
.,TRBD1,TRBJ2-3,TRBV5-1,TGCGCCAGCAGCCAAATCACAGGGGGTCGCGCAGATACGCAGTATTTT,CASSQITGGRADTQYF
once,TRBD2,TRBJ2-7,TRBV3-1/TRBV3-2,TGTGCCAGCAGCCAAGGACCGATGGCGGGAGACGTTTTGTACGAGCAGTACTTC,CASSQGPMAGDVLYEQYF
.,.,TRBJ2-1,TRBV7-2,TGTGCCAGCAGGCCTACAGATTACAATGAGCAGTTCTTC,CASRPTDYNEQFF
once,TRBD1,TRBJ1-2,TRBV5-4,TGTGCCAGCAGTTCCCGGACAGGGGATTATGGCTACACCTTC,CASSSRTGDYGYTF
once,.,TRBJ1-1,TRBV5-1,TGCGCCAGCAGCTTGACCGGGTTCAACACTGAAGCTTTCTTT,CASSLTGFNTEAFF